The present T cell receptor (beta chain) was sequenced within a study of blood T cell repertoires in COVID-19. Here immunoSEQ multiplex PCR was the method, and the copy in TCRdb shows in-frame clones only, minus some. The data hold some 140,000 clones, with around 88% observed a single time. The CDR3 sequence is 15 residues long. The ends lost 4 bases at V and 4 bases at J; junction bases unmatched: 8. Per the germline V gene, CDR1 is LNHDA and CDR2 is SQIVND (reference sequence). This TCR derives from a man aged 45-65 years with active or convalescent COVID-19. V usage is TRBV19 and J usage is TRBJ2-7; 9 positions match TRBD1. Sample: peripheral blood. This CDR3 is CASSTTGTGFYEQYF. The CDR3 region has the DNA TGTGCCAGTAGTACAACCGGGACAGGGTTTTACGAGCAGTACTTC.